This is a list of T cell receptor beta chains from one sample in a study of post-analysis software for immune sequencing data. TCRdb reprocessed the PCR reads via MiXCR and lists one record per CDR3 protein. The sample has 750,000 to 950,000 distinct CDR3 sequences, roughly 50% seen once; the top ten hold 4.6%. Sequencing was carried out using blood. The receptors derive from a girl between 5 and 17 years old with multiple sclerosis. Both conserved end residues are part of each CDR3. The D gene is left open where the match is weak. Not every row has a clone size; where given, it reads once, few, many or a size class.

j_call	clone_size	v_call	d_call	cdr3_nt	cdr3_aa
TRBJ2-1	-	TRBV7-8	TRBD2	TGTGCCAGCCGCGCCCGCCTAGCGGGGGTGATCAATGAGCAGTTCTTC	CASRARLAGVINEQFF
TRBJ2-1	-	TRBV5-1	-	TGCGCCAGCAGCTTGGCGACTAGTCCCCTCTATGAGCAGTTCTTC	CASSLATSPLYEQFF
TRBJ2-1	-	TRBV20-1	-	TGCAGTGCTAGAGCGGGGAGTGGGGACAATGAGCAGTTCTTC	CSARAGSGDNEQFF
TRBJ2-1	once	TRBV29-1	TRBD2	TGCAGCGGAGCCCGACTAGCGGTAGACAGTGAGCAGTTCTTC	CSGARLAVDSEQFF
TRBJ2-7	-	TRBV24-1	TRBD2	TGTGCCACCAGTGATGCCGCCGGGACTAGCGACTACAATGAGCAGTACTTC	CATSDAAGTSDYNEQYF
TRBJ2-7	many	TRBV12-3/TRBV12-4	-	TGTGCCAGCAGCACAGACAGTTACGAGCAGTACTTC	CASSTDSYEQYF
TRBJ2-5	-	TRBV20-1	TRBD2	TGCAGTGCTGAGATGGGACTAGCGGGAGATAGAGAGACCCAGTACTTC	CSAEMGLAGDRETQYF
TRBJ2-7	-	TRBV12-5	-	TGTGCTAGTGGTTTGGGGCTATCCTCCTACGAGCAGTACTTC	CASGLGLSSYEQYF
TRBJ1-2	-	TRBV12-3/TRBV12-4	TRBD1	TGTGCCAGCAGTTTAATGGGACAGTTCTATGGCTACACCTTC	CASSLMGQFYGYTF
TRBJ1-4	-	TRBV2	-	TGTGCCAGCAGTCCCGGACGGGCAAAGGAAAAACTGTTTTTT	CASSPGRAKEKLFF
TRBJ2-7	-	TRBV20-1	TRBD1	TGCAGTGCTAGAGCCTTCGGGACAGGGGCCTACGAGCAGTACTTC	CSARAFGTGAYEQYF
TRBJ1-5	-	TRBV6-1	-	TGTGCCAGCAGTCTATGGACAGTCACTAGCAATCAGCCCCAGCATTTT	CASSLWTVTSNQPQHF
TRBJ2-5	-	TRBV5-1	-	TGCGCCAGCAGCCTAACGGGACACCCTAAAGAGACCCAGTACTTC	CASSLTGHPKETQYF
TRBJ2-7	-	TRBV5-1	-	TGCGCCAGCAGCTGGGACACGAGCTCCTACGAGCAGTACTTC	CASSWDTSSYEQYF
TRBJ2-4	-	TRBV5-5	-	TGTGCCAGCAGCTTGGCCGGGAGAGGACTAGCCAAAAACATTCAGTACTTC	CASSLAGRGLAKNIQYF
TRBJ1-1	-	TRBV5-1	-	TGCGCCAGCAGCTTGGTATCGGGCGGGCCGAACACTGAAGCTTTCTTT	CASSLVSGGPNTEAFF
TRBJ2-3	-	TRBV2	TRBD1	TGTGCCAGCAGAGGGGACAGCCGCACAGATACGCAGTATTTT	CASRGDSRTDTQYF
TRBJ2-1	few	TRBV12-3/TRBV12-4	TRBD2	TGTGCCAGCAGGGGGTCTAGCGGGGCCTACAATGAGCAGTTCTTC	CASRGSSGAYNEQFF
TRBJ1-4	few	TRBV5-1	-	TGCGCCAGTGGAGAGGGGGGATCGGGTGGAAAACTGTTTTTT	CASGEGGSGGKLFF
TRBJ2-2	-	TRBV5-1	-	TGCGCCAGCAGCTTAGGGACCTCGGGGGAGCTGTTTTTT	CASSLGTSGELFF
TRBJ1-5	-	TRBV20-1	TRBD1	TGCAGTGCTAGAGGGACAGGGGGTACTGGAGATCAGCCCCAGCATTTT	CSARGTGGTGDQPQHF
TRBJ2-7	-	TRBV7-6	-	TGTGCCAGCAGCCCCTCAGGACAGCTAAACTACGAGCAGTACTTC	CASSPSGQLNYEQYF
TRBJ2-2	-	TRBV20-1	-	TGCAGTGCTAGAGAGCCCCGGGGAAGGACCGGGGAGCTGTTTTTT	CSAREPRGRTGELFF
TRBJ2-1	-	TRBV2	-	TGTGCCAGCACTTATCGGGACCTACTACGAAGCTCCTACAATGAGCAGTTCTTC	CASTYRDLLRSSYNEQFF
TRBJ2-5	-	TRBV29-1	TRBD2	TGCAGCGTTGAAGTATCTAGCGGGGTGCGTCAGACCCAGTACTTC	CSVEVSSGVRQTQYF
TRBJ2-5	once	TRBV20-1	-	TGCAGTGCTAGTTACCGATTACAAGAGACCCAGTACTTC	CSASYRLQETQYF
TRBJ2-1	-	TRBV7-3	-	TGTGCCAGCAGCTCCCCAAAGGGGGGGCTGGGGAATGAGCAGTTCTTC	CASSSPKGGLGNEQFF
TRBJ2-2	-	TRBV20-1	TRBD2	TGCAGTGCTAGACCTAGCGGGGGGTACACCGGGGAGCTGTTTTTT	CSARPSGGYTGELFF
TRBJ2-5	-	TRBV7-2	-	TGTGCCAGCAGCTTAAGCAGGGTGGGGGAGCAGTACTTC	CASSLSRVGEQYF
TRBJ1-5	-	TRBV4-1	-	TGCGCCAGCAGCCTCGAACAGGATAATCAGCCCCAGCATTTT	CASSLEQDNQPQHF
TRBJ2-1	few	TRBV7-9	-	TGTGCCAGCAGCCCTGCGGGGGCAGCTTACAATGAGCAGTTCTTC	CASSPAGAAYNEQFF
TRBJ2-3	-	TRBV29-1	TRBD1	TGCAGCGTCGCTGGGACAGCCAAGACTAGCACAGATACGCAGTATTTT	CSVAGTAKTSTDTQYF
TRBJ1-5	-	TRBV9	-	TGTGCCAGCAGCGCCCGTCCGGGGGGCGAGGGCAATCAGCCCCAGCATTTT	CASSARPGGEGNQPQHF
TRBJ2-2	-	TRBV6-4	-	TGTGCCAGCAGTAGGGAGAACACCGGGGAGCTGTTTTTT	CASSRENTGELFF
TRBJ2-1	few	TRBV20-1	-	TGCAGTGCCCGGGGTCAAACCTACAATGAGCAGTTCTTC	CSARGQTYNEQFF